This T cell receptor (beta chain) was documented in a study of cytomegalovirus exposure and HLA in healthy donors. This PCR relied on a set of 60 Vbeta primers and 13 Jbeta primers. Assay: immunoSEQ multiplex PCR; the TCRdb copy retains only in-frame clones and omits some. The repertoire consists of more than 55,000 clones, with 80% occurring once and the leading ten covering 3.5% to 4%. Germline V gene lookup returns CDR1 MGHRA and CDR2 YSYEKL. The V end was cut by 0 bases, the J end by 1 base, with 7 bases between. The CDR3 is 15 amino acids. This clonotype was sampled from a woman aged 40 to 55 in good health and CMV-seronegative. V is TRBV4-1 and J is TRBJ2-4; D not certain. Sequenced material: PBMCs. Written as DNA, the CDR3 is TGCGCCAGCAGCCAAGATGCCACTGCCAAAAACATTCAGTACTTC. As protein: CASSQDATAKNIQYF.